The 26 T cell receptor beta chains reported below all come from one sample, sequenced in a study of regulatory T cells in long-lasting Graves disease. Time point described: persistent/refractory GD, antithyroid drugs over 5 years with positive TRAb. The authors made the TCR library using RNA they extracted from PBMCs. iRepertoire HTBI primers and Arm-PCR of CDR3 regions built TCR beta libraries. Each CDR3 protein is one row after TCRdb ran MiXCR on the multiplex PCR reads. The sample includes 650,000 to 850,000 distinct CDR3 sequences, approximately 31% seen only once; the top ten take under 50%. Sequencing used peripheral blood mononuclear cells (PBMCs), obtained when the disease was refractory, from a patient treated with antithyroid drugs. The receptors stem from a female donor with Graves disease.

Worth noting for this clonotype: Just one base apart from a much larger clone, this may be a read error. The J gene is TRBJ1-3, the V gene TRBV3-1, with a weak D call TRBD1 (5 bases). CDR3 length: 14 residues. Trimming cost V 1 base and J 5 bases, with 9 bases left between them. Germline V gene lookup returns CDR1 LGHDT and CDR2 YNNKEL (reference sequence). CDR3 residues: CASSQGGARNTIYF. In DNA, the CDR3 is TGTGCCAGCAGCCAAGGAGGGGCTAGAAACACCATATATTTT.

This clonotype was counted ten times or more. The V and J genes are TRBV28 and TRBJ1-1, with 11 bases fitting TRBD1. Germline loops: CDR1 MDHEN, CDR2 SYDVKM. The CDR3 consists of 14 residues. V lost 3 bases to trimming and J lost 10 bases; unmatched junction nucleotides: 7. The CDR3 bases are TGTGCCAGCAGTTTTATAGGGACAGGGGGTTTAGCTTTCTTT. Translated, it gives CASSFIGTGGLAFF.

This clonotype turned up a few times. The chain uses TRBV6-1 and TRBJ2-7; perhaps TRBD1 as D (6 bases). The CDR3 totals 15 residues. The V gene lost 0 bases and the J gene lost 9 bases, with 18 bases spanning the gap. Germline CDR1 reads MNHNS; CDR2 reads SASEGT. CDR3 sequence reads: CASSEAQQGNWPQYF. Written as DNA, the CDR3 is TGTGCCAGCAGTGAAGCGCAACAGGGTAATTGGCCGCAGTACTTC.

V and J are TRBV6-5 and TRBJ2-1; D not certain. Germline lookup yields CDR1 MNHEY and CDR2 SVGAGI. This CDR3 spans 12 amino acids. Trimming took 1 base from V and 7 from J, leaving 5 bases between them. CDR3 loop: CASSYYGNEQFF. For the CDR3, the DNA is TGTGCCAGCAGTTACTACGGGAATGAGCAGTTCTTC.

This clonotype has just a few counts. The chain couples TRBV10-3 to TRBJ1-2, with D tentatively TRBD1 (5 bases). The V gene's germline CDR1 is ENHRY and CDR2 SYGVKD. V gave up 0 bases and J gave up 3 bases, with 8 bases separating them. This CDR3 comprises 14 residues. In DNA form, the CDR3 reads TGTGCCATCAGTGAGTCGGTACAGGACTATGGCTACACCTTC. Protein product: CAISESVQDYGYTF.

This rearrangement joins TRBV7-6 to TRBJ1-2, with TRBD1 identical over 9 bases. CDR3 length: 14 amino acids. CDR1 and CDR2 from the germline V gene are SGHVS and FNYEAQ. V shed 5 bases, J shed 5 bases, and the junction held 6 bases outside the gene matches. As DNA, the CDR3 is TGTGCCAGCAGCCCCACGGGACAGGGATATGGCTACACCTTC. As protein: CASSPTGQGYGYTF.

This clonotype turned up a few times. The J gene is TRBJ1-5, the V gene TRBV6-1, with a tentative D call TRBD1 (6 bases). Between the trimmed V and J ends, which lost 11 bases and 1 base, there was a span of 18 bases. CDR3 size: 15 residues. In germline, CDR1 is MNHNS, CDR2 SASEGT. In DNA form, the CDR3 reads TGTGCCTCTTCCTCGGCAGGGGTAAGCAATCAGCCCCAGCATTTT. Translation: CASSSAGVSNQPQHF.

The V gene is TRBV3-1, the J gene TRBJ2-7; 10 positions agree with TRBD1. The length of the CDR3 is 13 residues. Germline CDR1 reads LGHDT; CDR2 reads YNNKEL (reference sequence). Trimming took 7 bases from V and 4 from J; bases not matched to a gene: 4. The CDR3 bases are TGTGCCAGCACGGGACAGGGGTTATACGAGCAGTACTTC. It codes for CASTGQGLYEQYF.

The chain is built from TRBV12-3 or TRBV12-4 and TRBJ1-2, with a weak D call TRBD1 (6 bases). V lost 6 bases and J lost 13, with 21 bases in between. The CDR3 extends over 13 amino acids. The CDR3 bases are TGTGCCAGCAGGAGGGGGGAATCAAACCCCCCCACCTTC. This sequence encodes CASRRGESNPPTF.

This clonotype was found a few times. In DNA form, the CDR3 reads TGTGCCAGCAGGTTAACAGGGACCTCAAATTCACCCCTCCACTTT. Its translation is CASRLTGTSNSPLHF. The genes are TRBV6-1 and TRBJ1-6; maybe TRBD1 (6 bases). Deletions cut 6 bases from V and 7 bases from J, with 16 bases between. The V gene's germline CDR1 is MNHNS and CDR2 SASEGT. This CDR3 is 15 amino acids long.

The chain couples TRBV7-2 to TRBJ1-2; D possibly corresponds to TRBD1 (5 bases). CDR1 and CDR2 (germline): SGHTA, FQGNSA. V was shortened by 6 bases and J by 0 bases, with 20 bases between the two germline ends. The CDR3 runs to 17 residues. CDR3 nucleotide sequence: TGTGCCAGCAGTCTCTTGGGGCCCCTTCTAGCTAACTATGGCTACACCTTC. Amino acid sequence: CASSLLGPLLANYGYTF.

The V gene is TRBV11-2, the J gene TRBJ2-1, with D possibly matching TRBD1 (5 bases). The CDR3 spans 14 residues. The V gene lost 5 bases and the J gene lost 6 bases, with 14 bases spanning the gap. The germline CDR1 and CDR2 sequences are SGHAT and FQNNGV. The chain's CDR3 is CASSQDSALNEQFF. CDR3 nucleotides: TGTGCCAGCAGCCAAGACAGCGCACTCAATGAGCAGTTCTTC. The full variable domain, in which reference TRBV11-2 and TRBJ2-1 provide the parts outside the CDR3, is EAGVAQSPRYKIIEKRQSVAFWCNPISGHATLYWYQQILGQGPKLLIQFQNNGVVDDSQLPKDRFSAERLKGVDSTLKIQPAKLEDSAVYLCASSQDSALNEQFFGPGTRLTVL.

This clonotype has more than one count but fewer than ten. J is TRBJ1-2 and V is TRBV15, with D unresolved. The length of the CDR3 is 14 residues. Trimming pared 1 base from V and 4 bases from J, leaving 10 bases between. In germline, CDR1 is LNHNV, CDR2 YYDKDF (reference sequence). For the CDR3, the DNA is TGTGCCACCAGCAGAGTGAAGGTCCTCTATGGCTACACCTTC. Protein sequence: CATSRVKVLYGYTF.

As DNA, the CDR3 is TGTGCCAGCACTCAACAGGGGAGCAATCAGCCCCAGCATTTT. Protein product: CASTQQGSNQPQHF. The chain uses TRBV12-3 or TRBV12-4 and TRBJ1-5; TRBD1 agrees at 7 bases. This CDR3 is 14 amino acids long. The V gene end was trimmed by 7 bases and the J gene end by 1 base; junction bases not matched to a gene: 4.

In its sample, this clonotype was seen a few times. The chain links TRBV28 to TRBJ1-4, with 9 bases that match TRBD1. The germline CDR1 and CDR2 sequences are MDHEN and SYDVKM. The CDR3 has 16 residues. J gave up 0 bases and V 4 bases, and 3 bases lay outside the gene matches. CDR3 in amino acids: CASSSGTGSTNEKLFF. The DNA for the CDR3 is TGTGCCAGCAGTTCCGGGACAGGGTCAACTAATGAAAAACTGTTTTTT.

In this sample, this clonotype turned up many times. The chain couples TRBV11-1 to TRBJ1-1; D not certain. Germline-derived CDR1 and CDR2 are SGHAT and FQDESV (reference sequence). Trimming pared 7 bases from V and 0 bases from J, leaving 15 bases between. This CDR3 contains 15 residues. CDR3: CASTRSQAMNTEAFF. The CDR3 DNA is TGTGCCAGCACCCGTTCCCAGGCCATGAACACTGAAGCTTTCTTT. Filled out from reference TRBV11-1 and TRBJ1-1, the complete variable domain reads EAEVAQSPRYKITEKSQAVAFWCDPISGHATLYWYRQILGQGPELLVQFQDESVVDDSQLPKDRFSAERLKGVDSTLKIQPAELGDSAMYLCASTRSQAMNTEAFFGQGTRLTVV.

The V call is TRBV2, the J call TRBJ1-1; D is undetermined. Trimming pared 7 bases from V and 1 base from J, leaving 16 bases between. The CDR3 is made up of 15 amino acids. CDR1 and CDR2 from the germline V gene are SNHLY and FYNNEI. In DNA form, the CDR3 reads TGTGCCAGCACCTCGATAGGAGCAGGGAACACTGAAGCTTTCTTT. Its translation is CASTSIGAGNTEAFF.

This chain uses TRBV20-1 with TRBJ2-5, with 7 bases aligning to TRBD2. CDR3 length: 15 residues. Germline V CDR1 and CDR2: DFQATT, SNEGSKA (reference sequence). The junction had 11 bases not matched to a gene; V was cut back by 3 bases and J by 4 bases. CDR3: CSARDPAGFLETQYF. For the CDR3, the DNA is TGCAGTGCTAGGGATCCAGCGGGATTTTTAGAGACCCAGTACTTC.

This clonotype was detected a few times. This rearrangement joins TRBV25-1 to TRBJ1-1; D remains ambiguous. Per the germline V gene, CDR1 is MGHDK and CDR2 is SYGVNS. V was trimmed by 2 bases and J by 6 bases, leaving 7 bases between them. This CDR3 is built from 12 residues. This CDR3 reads CASSEGKPEAFF. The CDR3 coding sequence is TGTGCCAGCAGTGAAGGGAAGCCTGAAGCTTTCTTT.

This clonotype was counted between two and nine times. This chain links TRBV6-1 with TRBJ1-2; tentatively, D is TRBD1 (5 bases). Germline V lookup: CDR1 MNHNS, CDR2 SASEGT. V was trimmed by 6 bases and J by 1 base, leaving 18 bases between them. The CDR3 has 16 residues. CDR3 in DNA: TGTGCCAGCAGCTCCTACCAACAGACAGATAACTATGGCTACACCTTC. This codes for CASSSYQQTDNYGYTF.

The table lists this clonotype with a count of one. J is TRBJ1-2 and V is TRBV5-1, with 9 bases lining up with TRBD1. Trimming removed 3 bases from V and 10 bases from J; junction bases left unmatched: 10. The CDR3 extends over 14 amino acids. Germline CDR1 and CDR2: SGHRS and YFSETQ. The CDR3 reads CASSSQGALETYTF. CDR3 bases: TGCGCCAGCAGCTCACAGGGGGCTCTAGAGACCTACACCTTC.

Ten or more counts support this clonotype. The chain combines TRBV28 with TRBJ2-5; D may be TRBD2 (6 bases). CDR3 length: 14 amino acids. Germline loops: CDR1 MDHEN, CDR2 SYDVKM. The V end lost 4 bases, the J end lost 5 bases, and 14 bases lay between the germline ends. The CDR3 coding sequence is TGTGCCAGCAGTTCCCCGGGAGTAGGGGAGACCCAGTACTTC. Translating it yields CASSSPGVGETQYF.

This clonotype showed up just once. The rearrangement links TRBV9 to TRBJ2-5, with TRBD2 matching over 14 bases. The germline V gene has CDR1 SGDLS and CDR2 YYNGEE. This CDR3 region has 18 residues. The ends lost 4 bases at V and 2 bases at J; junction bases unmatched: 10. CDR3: CASSRGLAGGNPQETQYF. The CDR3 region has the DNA TGTGCCAGCAGCCGCGGACTAGCGGGAGGTAACCCTCAAGAGACCCAGTACTTC.

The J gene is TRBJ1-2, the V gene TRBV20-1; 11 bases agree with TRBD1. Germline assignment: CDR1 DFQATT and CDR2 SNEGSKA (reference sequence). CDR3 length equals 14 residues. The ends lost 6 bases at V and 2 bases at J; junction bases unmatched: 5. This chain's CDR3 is CSAPRDRGNYGYTF. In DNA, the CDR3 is TGCAGTGCCCCGCGGGACAGGGGGAACTATGGCTACACCTTC.

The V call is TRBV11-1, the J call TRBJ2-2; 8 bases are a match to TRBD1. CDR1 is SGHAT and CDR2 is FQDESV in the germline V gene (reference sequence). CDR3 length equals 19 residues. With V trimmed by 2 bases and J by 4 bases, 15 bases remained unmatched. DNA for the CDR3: TGTGCCAGCAGCTTACCGGACAGGGAGATGGGGGTGTTCACCGGGGAGCTGTTTTTT. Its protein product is CASSLPDREMGVFTGELFF.

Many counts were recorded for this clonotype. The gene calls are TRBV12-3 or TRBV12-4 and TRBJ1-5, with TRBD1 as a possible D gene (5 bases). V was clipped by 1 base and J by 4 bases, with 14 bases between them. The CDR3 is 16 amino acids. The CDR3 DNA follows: TGTGCCAGCAGTTTAGGGCCAGGGACTGTAAATCAGCCCCAGCATTTT. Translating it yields CASSLGPGTVNQPQHF.